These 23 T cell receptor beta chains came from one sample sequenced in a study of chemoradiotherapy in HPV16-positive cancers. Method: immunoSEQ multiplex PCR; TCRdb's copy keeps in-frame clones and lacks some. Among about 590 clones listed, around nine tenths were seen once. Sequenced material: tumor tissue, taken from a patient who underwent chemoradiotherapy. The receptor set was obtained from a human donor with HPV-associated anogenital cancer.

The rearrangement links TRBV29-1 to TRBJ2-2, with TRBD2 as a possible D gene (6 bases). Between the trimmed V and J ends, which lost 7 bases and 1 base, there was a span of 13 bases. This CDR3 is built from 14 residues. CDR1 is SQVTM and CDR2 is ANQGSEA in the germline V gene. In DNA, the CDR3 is TGCAGCGCCGCCGGGACTTTGAACACCGGGGAGCTGTTTTTT. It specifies CSAAGTLNTGELFF.

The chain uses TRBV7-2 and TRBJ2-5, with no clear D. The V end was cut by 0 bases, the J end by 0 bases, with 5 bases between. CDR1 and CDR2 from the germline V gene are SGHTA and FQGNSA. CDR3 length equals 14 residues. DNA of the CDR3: TGTGCCAGCAGCTTAGCGGTTTACCAAGAGACCCAGTACTTC. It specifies CASSLAVYQETQYF.

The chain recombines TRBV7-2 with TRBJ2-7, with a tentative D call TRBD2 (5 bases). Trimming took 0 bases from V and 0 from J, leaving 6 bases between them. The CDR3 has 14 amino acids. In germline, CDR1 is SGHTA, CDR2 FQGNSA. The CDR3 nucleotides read TGTGCCAGCAGCTTAGCCGGGATCTCCTACGAGCAGTACTTC. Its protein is CASSLAGISYEQYF.

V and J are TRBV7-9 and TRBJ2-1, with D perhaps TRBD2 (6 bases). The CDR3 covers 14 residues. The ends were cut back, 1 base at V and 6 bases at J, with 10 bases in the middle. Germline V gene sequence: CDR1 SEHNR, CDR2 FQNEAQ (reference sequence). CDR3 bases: TGTGCCAGCAGCTTAGGCGGCGGGATCAATGAGCAGTTCTTC. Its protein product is CASSLGGGINEQFF.

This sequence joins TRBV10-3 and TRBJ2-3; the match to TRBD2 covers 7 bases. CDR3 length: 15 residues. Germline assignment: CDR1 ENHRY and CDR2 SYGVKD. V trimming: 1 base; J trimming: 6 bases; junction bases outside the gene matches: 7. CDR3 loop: CAISEWEGEADTQYF. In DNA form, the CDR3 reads TGTGCCATCAGTGAGTGGGAGGGAGAGGCGGATACGCAGTATTTT.

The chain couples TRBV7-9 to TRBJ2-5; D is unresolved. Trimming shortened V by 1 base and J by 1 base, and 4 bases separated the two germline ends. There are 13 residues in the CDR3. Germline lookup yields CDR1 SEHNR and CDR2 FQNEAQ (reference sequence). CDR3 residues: CASSLDPQETQYF. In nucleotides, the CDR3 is TGTGCCAGCAGCTTAGATCCCCAAGAGACCCAGTACTTC.

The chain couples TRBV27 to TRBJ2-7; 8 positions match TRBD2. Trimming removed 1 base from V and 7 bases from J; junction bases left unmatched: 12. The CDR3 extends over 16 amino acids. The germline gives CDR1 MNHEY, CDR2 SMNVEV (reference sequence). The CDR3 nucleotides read TGTGCCAGCAGTTTATGGGGCTTTCGGGGGGGTAGGGAGCAGTACTTC. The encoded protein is CASSLWGFRGGREQYF.

CDR3 nucleotides: TGTGCCAGCAGTGAGTTTAATAGAGGGGAAAACTATGGCTACACCTTC. It codes for CASSEFNRGENYGYTF. J is TRBJ1-2 and V is TRBV27, with a tentative D call TRBD1 (5 bases). V was trimmed by 5 bases and J by 2 bases, leaving 18 bases between them. The length of the CDR3 is 16 residues. Looked up from germline, CDR1 is MNHEY and CDR2 is SMNVEV (reference sequence).

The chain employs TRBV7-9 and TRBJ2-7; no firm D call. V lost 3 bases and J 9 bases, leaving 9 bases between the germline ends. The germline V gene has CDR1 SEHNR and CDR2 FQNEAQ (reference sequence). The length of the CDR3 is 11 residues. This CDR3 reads CASSFLYLQYF. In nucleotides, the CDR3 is TGTGCCAGCAGCTTCCTCTACCTGCAGTACTTC.

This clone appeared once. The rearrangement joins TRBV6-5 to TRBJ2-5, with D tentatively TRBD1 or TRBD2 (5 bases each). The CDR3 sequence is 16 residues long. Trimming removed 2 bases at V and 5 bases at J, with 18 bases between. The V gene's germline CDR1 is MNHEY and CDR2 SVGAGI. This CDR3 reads CASSYGEGEGFETQYF. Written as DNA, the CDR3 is TGTGCCAGCAGTTACGGAGAGGGAGAGGGGTTTGAGACCCAGTACTTC.

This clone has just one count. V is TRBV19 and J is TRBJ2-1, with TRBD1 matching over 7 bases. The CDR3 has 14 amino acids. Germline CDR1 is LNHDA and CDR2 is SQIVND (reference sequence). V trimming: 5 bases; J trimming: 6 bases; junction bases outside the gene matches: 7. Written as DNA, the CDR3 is TGTGCCAGTAGTTTCGGACAGGCTCGCAATGAGCAGTTCTTC. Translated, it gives CASSFGQARNEQFF. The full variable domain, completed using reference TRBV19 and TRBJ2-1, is DGGITQSPKYLFRKEGQNVTLSCEQNLNHDAMYWYRQDPGQGLRLIYYSQIVNDFQKGDIAEGYSVSREKKESFPLTVTSAQKNPTAFYLCASSFGQARNEQFFGPGTRLTVL.

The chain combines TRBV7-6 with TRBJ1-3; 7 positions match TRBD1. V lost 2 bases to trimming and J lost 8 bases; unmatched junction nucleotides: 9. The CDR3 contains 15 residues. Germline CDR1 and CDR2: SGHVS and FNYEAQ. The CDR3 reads CASSLWSTGSDTIYF. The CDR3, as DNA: TGTGCCAGCAGCTTATGGTCGACAGGGAGCGACACCATATATTTT.

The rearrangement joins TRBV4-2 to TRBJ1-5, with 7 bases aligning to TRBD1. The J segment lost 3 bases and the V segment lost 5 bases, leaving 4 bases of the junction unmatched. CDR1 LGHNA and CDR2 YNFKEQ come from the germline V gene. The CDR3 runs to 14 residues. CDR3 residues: CASSSTGPNQPQHF. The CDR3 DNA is TGTGCCAGCAGCTCGACAGGGCCCAATCAGCCCCAGCATTTT.

The CDR3 loop reads CASRLTGPHGYTF. The CDR3 DNA sequence: TGTGCCAGCAGATTAACCGGGCCTCATGGCTACACCTTC. The chain combines TRBV6-1 with TRBJ1-2; no definite D call. With 6 bases removed from V and 6 bases from J, the gap between germline ends came to 14 bases. The CDR3 is made up of 13 amino acids. Germline-derived CDR1 and CDR2 are MNHNS and SASEGT.

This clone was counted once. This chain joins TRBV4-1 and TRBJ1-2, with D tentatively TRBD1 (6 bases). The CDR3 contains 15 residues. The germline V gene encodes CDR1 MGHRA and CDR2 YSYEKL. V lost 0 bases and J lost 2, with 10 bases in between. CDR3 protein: CASSQEGGANYGYTF. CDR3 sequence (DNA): TGCGCCAGCAGCCAAGAGGGGGGGGCGAACTATGGCTACACCTTC.

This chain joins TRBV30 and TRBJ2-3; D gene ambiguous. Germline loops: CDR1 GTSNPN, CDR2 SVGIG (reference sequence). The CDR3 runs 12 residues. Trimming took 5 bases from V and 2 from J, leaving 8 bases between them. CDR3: CAWGLFTDTQYF. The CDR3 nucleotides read TGTGCCTGGGGGTTGTTCACAGATACGCAGTATTTT. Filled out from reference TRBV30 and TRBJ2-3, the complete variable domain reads SQTIHQWPATLVQPVGSPLSLECTVEGTSNPNLYWYRQAAGRGLQLLFYSVGIGQISSEVPQNLSASRPQDRQFILSSKKLLLSDSGFYLCAWGLFTDTQYFGPGTRLTVL.

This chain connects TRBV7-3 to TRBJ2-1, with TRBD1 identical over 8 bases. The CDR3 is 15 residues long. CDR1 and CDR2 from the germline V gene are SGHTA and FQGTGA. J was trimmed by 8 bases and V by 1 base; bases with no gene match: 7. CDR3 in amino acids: CASSLRAGGKDEQFF. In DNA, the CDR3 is TGTGCCAGCAGCTTAAGGGCAGGGGGCAAAGATGAGCAGTTCTTC.

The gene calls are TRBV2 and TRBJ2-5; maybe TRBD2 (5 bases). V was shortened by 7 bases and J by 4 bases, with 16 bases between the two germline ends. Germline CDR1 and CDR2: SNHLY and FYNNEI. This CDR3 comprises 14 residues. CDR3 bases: TGTGCCAGCAAGGATAGCGTAGTGTCAGAGACCCAGTACTTC. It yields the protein CASKDSVVSETQYF.

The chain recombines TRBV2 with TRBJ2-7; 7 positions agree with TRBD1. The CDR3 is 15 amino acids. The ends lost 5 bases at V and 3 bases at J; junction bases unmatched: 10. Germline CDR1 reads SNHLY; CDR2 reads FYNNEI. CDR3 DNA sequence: TGTGCCAGCAGTTACTCCGGGACAGAGGGCTACGAGCAGTACTTC. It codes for CASSYSGTEGYEQYF.

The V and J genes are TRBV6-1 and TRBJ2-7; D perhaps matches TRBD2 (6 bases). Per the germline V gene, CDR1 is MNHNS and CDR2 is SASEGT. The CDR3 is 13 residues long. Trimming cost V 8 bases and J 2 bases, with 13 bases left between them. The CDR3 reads CASESSGAYEQYF. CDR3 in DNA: TGTGCCAGCGAGAGTAGCGGCGCCTACGAGCAGTACTTC.

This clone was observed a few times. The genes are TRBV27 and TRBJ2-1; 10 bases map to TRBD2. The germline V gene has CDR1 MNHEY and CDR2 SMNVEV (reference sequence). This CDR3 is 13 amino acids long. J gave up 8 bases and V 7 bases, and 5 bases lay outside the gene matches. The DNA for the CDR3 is TGTGCCAGCACCCCTAGCGGGAGCGATGAGCAGTTCTTC. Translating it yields CASTPSGSDEQFF.

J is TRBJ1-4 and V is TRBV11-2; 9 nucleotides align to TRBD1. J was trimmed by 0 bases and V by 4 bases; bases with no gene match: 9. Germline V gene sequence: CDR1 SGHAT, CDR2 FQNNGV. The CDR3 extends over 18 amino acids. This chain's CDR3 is CASSYPTTGGPTNEKLFF. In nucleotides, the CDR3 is TGTGCCAGCAGCTACCCGACGACAGGGGGACCAACTAATGAAAAACTGTTTTTT. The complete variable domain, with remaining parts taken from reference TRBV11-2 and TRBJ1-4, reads EAGVAQSPRYKIIEKRQSVAFWCNPISGHATLYWYQQILGQGPKLLIQFQNNGVVDDSQLPKDRFSAERLKGVDSTLKIQPAKLEDSAVYLCASSYPTTGGPTNEKLFFGSGTQLSVL.

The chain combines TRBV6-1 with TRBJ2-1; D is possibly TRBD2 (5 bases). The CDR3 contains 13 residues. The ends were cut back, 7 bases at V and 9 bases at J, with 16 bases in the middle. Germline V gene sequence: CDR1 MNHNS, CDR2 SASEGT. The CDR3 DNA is TGTGCCAGCAAGGTTCGAGATCGGGGTGAGCAGTTCTTC. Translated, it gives CASKVRDRGEQFF.